This T cell receptor (beta chain) came from a study of shared clonotypes between healthy human individuals. Study observations and caveats: Generation probability values for non-shared clonotypes were lower than those for clonotypes shared by all four donors. Sharing across four donors was highest in naive CD4 (about 5%) and lowest in memory CD8 (roughly 0.4%). Sorted-subset sequencing was shown by rarefaction to be incomplete despite large depth. The small donor group covered limited genetic and exposure diversity.

This clone was recorded only once. Its cognate antigen is unknown. Germline V CDR1 and CDR2: SGHRS, YFSETQ. The V and J ends lost 3 bases and 3 bases respectively, with 16 bases between them. CDR3 length: 15 residues. The assay was immunoSEQ multiplex PCR, and TCRdb's table has in-frame clones only and misses some. This table has around 990,000 clones, approximately 80% appearing once. The origin of this receptor is a man aged 18-30 years in good health. Some clones in this sample may be carry-over from other donors' samples. The genes are TRBV5-1 and TRBJ2-7; tentative D call: TRBD1 (6 bases). Sequenced sample: memory CD4+ T cells from PBMCs. Subset reported: CD45RA-negative fraction. The DNA for the CDR3 is TGCGCCAGCAGCTGGGACCCGACAGGCGTCTACGAGCAGTACTTC. This translates into CASSWDPTGVYEQYF. Combining the CDR3 with reference TRBV5-1 and TRBJ2-7 gives the whole variable domain KAGVTQTPRYLIKTRGQQVTLSCSPISGHRSVSWYQQTPGQGLQFLFEYFSETQRNKGNFPGRFSGRQFSNSRSEMNVSTLELGDSALYLCASSWDPTGVYEQYFGPGTRLTVT.